The 31 T cell receptor beta chains below were found in one sample sequenced in a study of T cell changes during pregnancy in multiple sclerosis. The table came from immunoSEQ multiplex PCR; TCRdb's copy has only in-frame clones and leaves some out. The profile covers 65,000 to 85,000 clones, with roughly 94% appearing a single time and less than 0.15% taken by the ten largest. The specimen comprised CD4+ T cells from peripheral blood mononuclear cells, sampled after pregnancy. The origin of the receptors is a female donor with multiple sclerosis, enrolled in a pregnancy study.

The rearrangement joins TRBV2 to TRBJ1-1; 8 positions agree with TRBD1. The J segment lost 3 bases and the V segment lost 6 bases, leaving 9 bases of the junction unmatched. This CDR3 contains 15 residues. Looked up from germline, CDR1 is SNHLY and CDR2 is FYNNEI. This CDR3 reads CASRGPGQGDTEAFF. For the CDR3, the DNA is TGTGCCAGCAGGGGACCCGGACAGGGAGACACTGAAGCTTTCTTT.

The chain uses TRBV11-3 and TRBJ2-5; the D gene is possibly TRBD2 (5 bases). The CDR3 sequence is 14 residues long. Germline CDR1 is SGHNT and CDR2 is YENEEA. V lost 1 base, J lost 4 bases, and 10 bases lay in between. In DNA form, the CDR3 reads TGTGCCAGCAGCTTAGGTCGGGGAGTAGAGACCCAGTACTTC. Its protein is CASSLGRGVETQYF.

The chain joins TRBV6-6 to TRBJ1-5; possibly TRBD1 for D (5 bases). Germline lookup yields CDR1 MNHNY and CDR2 SVGAGI (reference sequence). The ends were cut back, 8 bases at V and 2 bases at J, with 16 bases in the middle. The CDR3 covers 15 residues. The CDR3 reads CASWAGGLGNQPQHF. For the CDR3, the DNA is TGTGCCAGCTGGGCCGGGGGTTTGGGCAATCAGCCCCAGCATTTT.

In nucleotides, the CDR3 is TGTGCCAGCAGTTATCAGGGTCACACTGAAGCTTTCTTT. This codes for CASSYQGHTEAFF. The chain uses TRBV28 and TRBJ1-1; D may be TRBD1 (5 bases). V was shortened by 4 bases and J by 3 bases, with 9 bases between the two germline ends. The germline V gene has CDR1 MDHEN and CDR2 SYDVKM. The CDR3 totals 13 residues.

This chain links TRBV6-1 with TRBJ2-7; TRBD2 aligns across 9 bases. Germline V gives CDR1 MNHNS, CDR2 SASEGT. This CDR3 has 16 residues. After removal of 4 bases from V and 4 bases from J, the junction contained 11 bases not matched to a gene. CDR3 coding DNA: TGTGCCAGCAGTGCTCCTAGCGGGACGAATCCTTACGAGCAGTACTTC. Translated, it gives CASSAPSGTNPYEQYF.

The chain links TRBV29-1 to TRBJ2-3, with no clear D. CDR1 and CDR2 (germline): SQVTM, ANQGSEA. The CDR3 is 9 amino acids. Trimming took off 5 bases at V and 8 bases at J, with 5 bases between the two ends. The CDR3, as DNA: TGCAGCGTTCAGGTTACGCAGTATTTT. Translated, it gives CSVQVTQYF.

The gene calls are TRBV6-6 and TRBJ2-7; 13 positions agree with TRBD2. This CDR3 has 16 amino acids. The V gene's germline CDR1 is MNHNY and CDR2 SVGAGI (reference sequence). The ends lost 7 bases at V and 7 bases at J; junction bases unmatched: 13. This CDR3 is CASTLTGLAGAREQYF. CDR3 DNA: TGTGCCAGCACCCTAACAGGACTAGCGGGAGCTCGGGAGCAGTACTTC.

V is TRBV6-1 and J is TRBJ1-5; D uncertain. V gave up 4 bases and J gave up 1 base, with 14 bases separating them. In germline, CDR1 is MNHNS, CDR2 SASEGT. The CDR3 totals 16 residues. Here the CDR3 DNA reads TGTGCCAGCAGTGTACGGGGAGGTGAAAGCAATCAGCCCCAGCATTTT. Translation: CASSVRGGESNQPQHF.

The chain carries TRBV7-8 and TRBJ2-2; D unresolved. Germline V CDR1 and CDR2: SGHVS, FQNEAQ. The CDR3 runs to 13 residues. V was trimmed by 5 bases and J by 6 bases, leaving 10 bases between them. The CDR3 bases are TGTGCCAGCAGCCCCATTTTTTCCGGGGAGCTGTTTTTT. It translates to CASSPIFSGELFF. Full variable domain (missing parts from reference TRBV7-8 and TRBJ2-2): GAGVSQSPRYKVAKRGQDVALRCDPISGHVSLFWYQQALGQGPEFLTYFQNEAQLDKSGLPSDRFFAERPEGSVSTLKIQRTQQEDSAVYLCASSPIFSGELFFGEGSRLTVL.

The J gene is TRBJ1-5, the V gene TRBV6-6, with D possibly TRBD1 on 6 matching bases. The V end was cut by 6 bases, the J end by 5 bases, with 20 bases between. CDR1 MNHNY and CDR2 SVGAGI come from the germline V gene (reference sequence). This CDR3 contains 16 residues. CDR3 bases: TGTGCCAGCAGAAAACAGGGTTTGGTAAAAGATCAGCCCCAGCATTTT. Translation: CASRKQGLVKDQPQHF.

The chain recombines TRBV28 with TRBJ1-1; no clear D gene. With 7 bases removed from V and 0 bases from J, the gap between germline ends came to 12 bases. The CDR3 has 14 amino acids. Germline V gene sequence: CDR1 MDHEN, CDR2 SYDVKM. Written as DNA, the CDR3 is TGTGCCAGCACTCGGGGAGGGCTGAACACTGAAGCTTTCTTT. Its protein product is CASTRGGLNTEAFF. The entire variable domain, with the rest obtained from reference TRBV28 and TRBJ1-1, is as follows: DVKVTQSSRYLVKRTGEKVFLECVQDMDHENMFWYRQDPGLGLRLIYFSYDVKMKEKGDIPEGYSVSREKKERFSLILESASTNQTSMYLCASTRGGLNTEAFFGQGTRLTVV.

The gene calls are TRBV11-3 and TRBJ2-1; TRBD1 aligns across 9 bases. Trimming at V came to 2 bases and at J to 6 bases, leaving 5 bases not matched to a gene. Germline assignment: CDR1 SGHNT and CDR2 YENEEA. CDR3 length equals 15 residues. DNA for the CDR3: TGTGCCAGCAGCTTATCCTCGGGACAGGGCAATGAGCAGTTCTTC. Translation: CASSLSSGQGNEQFF. The complete variable domain, with remaining parts taken from reference TRBV11-3 and TRBJ2-1, reads EAGVVQSPRYKIIEKKQPVAFWCNPISGHNTLYWYLQNLGQGPELLIRYENEEAVDDSQLPKDRFSAERLKGVDSTLKIQPAELGDSAVYLCASSLSSGQGNEQFFGPGTRLTVL.

This rearrangement joins TRBV4-2 to TRBJ2-3, with 10 bases identical to TRBD2. Germline CDR1 reads LGHNA; CDR2 reads YNFKEQ. V shed 1 base and J 2 bases; nucleotides not matched to a gene: 3. The CDR3 length is 16 residues. The CDR3 protein is CASSQGTSGATDTQYF. The CDR3 coding sequence is TGTGCCAGCAGCCAAGGAACTAGCGGGGCCACAGATACGCAGTATTTT.

The V gene is TRBV6-6, the J gene TRBJ2-3, with D possibly matching TRBD1 (7 bases). V dropped 7 bases and J dropped 2 bases, with 13 bases sitting between them. From germline, CDR1 is MNHNY and CDR2 SVGAGI (reference sequence). The CDR3 length is 14 residues. DNA for the CDR3: TGTGCCAGCACCAGGGGGGTTTTCACAGATACGCAGTATTTT. It yields the protein CASTRGVFTDTQYF.

The V gene is TRBV5-1, the J gene TRBJ2-2, with TRBD1 matching 9 bases. The V and J ends lost 4 bases and 4 bases, in that order; junction bases with no gene match: 5. This CDR3 has 15 residues. Germline loops: CDR1 SGHRS, CDR2 YFSETQ. The DNA of the CDR3 is TGCGCCAGCAGCCCTCGGACAGGGGTCACCGGGGAGCTGTTTTTT. Translated, it gives CASSPRTGVTGELFF.

V usage is TRBV7-2 and J usage is TRBJ2-7; possibly TRBD1 for D (7 bases). The ends were cut back, 5 bases at V and 5 bases at J, with 22 bases in the middle. Germline V CDR1 and CDR2: SGHTA, FQGNSA. This CDR3 comprises 16 residues. CDR3 residues: CASSPRRGAGADEQYF. CDR3 bases: TGTGCCAGCAGCCCGCGCAGGGGGGCAGGGGCGGACGAGCAGTACTTC.

The V and J genes are TRBV10-1 and TRBJ2-5; no reliable D call. Per the germline V gene, CDR1 is WNHNN and CDR2 is SYGVQD (reference sequence). CDR3 size: 13 residues. V was trimmed by 4 bases and J by 2 bases, leaving 8 bases between them. CDR3 region: CASSGQTQETQYF. CDR3 nucleotide sequence: TGCGCCAGCAGTGGGCAGACTCAAGAGACCCAGTACTTC.

The V gene is TRBV29-1, the J gene TRBJ1-2; no clear D. Germline-derived CDR1 and CDR2 are SQVTM and ANQGSEA. The CDR3 sequence is 13 residues long. V lost 1 base and J lost 2, with 8 bases in between. CDR3 sequence (DNA): TGCAGCGTTGAAGTGAGAGGGAACTATGGCTACACCTTC. This gives the protein CSVEVRGNYGYTF.

The chain recombines TRBV7-2 with TRBJ2-7, with no clear D. V dropped 5 bases and J dropped 0 bases, with 5 bases sitting between them. Germline lookup yields CDR1 SGHTA and CDR2 FQGNSA. CDR3 length: 12 residues. The chain's CDR3 is CASSLSSYEQYF. The DNA for the CDR3 is TGTGCCAGCAGCCTGAGCTCCTACGAGCAGTACTTC.

The chain has TRBV19 and TRBJ1-5, with 8 bases aligning to TRBD1. Germline V gives CDR1 LNHDA, CDR2 SQIVND (reference sequence). The CDR3 spans 15 residues. V lost 10 bases, J lost 0 bases, and 8 bases stayed unmatched. The CDR3 sequence is CATLDRAGSNQPQHF. The CDR3 DNA follows: TGTGCCACTCTGGACAGGGCTGGTAGCAATCAGCCCCAGCATTTT.

This chain joins TRBV5-1 and TRBJ2-7, with D perhaps matching TRBD2 (5 bases). This CDR3 has 17 residues. V lost 0 bases and J lost 0, with 16 bases in between. The V gene's germline CDR1 is SGHRS and CDR2 YFSETQ. The CDR3 region is CASSLVVGGSSSYEQYF. As DNA, the CDR3 is TGCGCCAGCAGCTTGGTAGTGGGCGGGTCCAGCTCCTACGAGCAGTACTTC. The full variable domain, with the rest looked up from reference TRBV5-1 and TRBJ2-7, is KAGVTQTPRYLIKTRGQQVTLSCSPISGHRSVSWYQQTPGQGLQFLFEYFSETQRNKGNFPGRFSGRQFSNSRSEMNVSTLELGDSALYLCASSLVVGGSSSYEQYFGPGTRLTVT.

The V and J genes are TRBV6-1 and TRBJ2-2; no firm D call. The V gene lost 8 bases and the J gene lost 6 bases, with 13 bases spanning the gap. The length of the CDR3 is 13 residues. The germline CDR1 and CDR2 sequences are MNHNS and SASEGT. The CDR3 DNA sequence: TGTGCCAGCCCCTCGGTTTTTTCCGGGGAGCTGTTTTTT. As protein: CASPSVFSGELFF.

J is TRBJ2-2 and V is TRBV28; 12 nucleotides match TRBD2. Germline CDR1 MDHEN, CDR2 SYDVKM. The V and J ends lost 2 bases and 7 bases, in that order; junction bases with no gene match: 11. The CDR3 spans 18 residues. The CDR3 DNA is TGTGCCAGCAGTTTAGGACTAGCGGGAAATTCGGAGGTCGGGGAGCTGTTTTTT. It yields the protein CASSLGLAGNSEVGELFF.

The chain joins TRBV4-1 to TRBJ2-3; D possibly corresponds to TRBD2 (6 bases). Trimming pared 4 bases from V and 3 bases from J, leaving 11 bases between. This CDR3 is built from 14 residues. The germline V gene encodes CDR1 MGHRA and CDR2 YSYEKL. CDR3: CASSPGLHTDTQYF. CDR3 sequence (DNA): TGCGCCAGCAGCCCGGGACTGCATACAGATACGCAGTATTTT.

This clone was recorded once. The V and J genes are TRBV6-1 and TRBJ1-2; TRBD1 aligns across 10 bases. From germline, CDR1 is MNHNS and CDR2 SASEGT. This CDR3 comprises 14 residues. V lost 3 bases to trimming and J lost 5 bases; unmatched junction nucleotides: 3. CDR3 residues: CASSETDRGYGYTF. CDR3 DNA sequence: TGTGCCAGCAGTGAGACGGACAGGGGGTATGGCTACACCTTC.

The CDR3 region is CASSVGLEVIADTQYF. As DNA, the CDR3 is TGTGCCAGCAGCGTAGGGCTAGAAGTGATTGCAGATACGCAGTATTTT. The chain couples TRBV9 to TRBJ2-3; no reliable D call. This CDR3 spans 16 amino acids. Trimming left V 0 bases short and J 4 bases short, with 15 bases between. Germline CDR1 is SGDLS and CDR2 is YYNGEE.

The V gene is TRBV9, the J gene TRBJ2-2; 7 nucleotides line up with TRBD2. This CDR3 is built from 16 residues. Germline trimming cut 1 base from V and 2 bases from J; bases unmatched to any gene: 5. Per the germline V gene, CDR1 is SGDLS and CDR2 is YYNGEE. CDR3 sequence (DNA): TGTGCCAGCAGCGTACAGGGAGGGAGTAACACCGGGGAGCTGTTTTTT. It translates to CASSVQGGSNTGELFF.

The chain carries TRBV6-5 and TRBJ1-2; tentatively, D is TRBD1 (5 bases). CDR3 length equals 15 residues. The ends were cut back, 0 bases at V and 6 bases at J, with 14 bases in the middle. Germline V gene sequence: CDR1 MNHEY, CDR2 SVGAGI. CDR3 coding DNA: TGTGCCAGCAGTTACTCTCTTCACAGGAGCAATGGCTACACCTTC. Encoded protein: CASSYSLHRSNGYTF.

The chain couples TRBV25-1 to TRBJ2-7; 8 positions agree with TRBD1. This CDR3 region has 13 residues. The germline gives CDR1 MGHDK, CDR2 SYGVNS. V lost 6 bases, J lost 5 bases, and 6 bases stayed unmatched. The CDR3 protein is CASRRQGAHEQYF. For the CDR3, the DNA is TGTGCCAGCAGGCGTCAGGGGGCCCACGAGCAGTACTTC.

The rearrangement links TRBV29-1 to TRBJ1-5, with no clear D. Per germline, CDR1 SQVTM and CDR2 ANQGSEA. Trimming stripped 6 bases from V and 6 bases from J, with 12 bases between. This CDR3 is built from 12 residues. The CDR3 nucleotides are TGCAGCGTGGGAGGGTGGGGTCAGCCCCAGCATTTT. It is translated as CSVGGWGQPQHF.

The V call is TRBV4-3, the J call TRBJ2-5; possible D gene TRBD2, 6 bases. This CDR3 has 16 residues. V shed 0 bases and J shed 2 bases, with 13 bases lying between them. CDR1 is LGHNA, CDR2 YSLEER, per germline. For the CDR3, the DNA is TGCGCCAGCAGCCAAGAAATGGGTAGCGGTCAAGAGACCCAGTACTTC. This translates into CASSQEMGSGQETQYF.